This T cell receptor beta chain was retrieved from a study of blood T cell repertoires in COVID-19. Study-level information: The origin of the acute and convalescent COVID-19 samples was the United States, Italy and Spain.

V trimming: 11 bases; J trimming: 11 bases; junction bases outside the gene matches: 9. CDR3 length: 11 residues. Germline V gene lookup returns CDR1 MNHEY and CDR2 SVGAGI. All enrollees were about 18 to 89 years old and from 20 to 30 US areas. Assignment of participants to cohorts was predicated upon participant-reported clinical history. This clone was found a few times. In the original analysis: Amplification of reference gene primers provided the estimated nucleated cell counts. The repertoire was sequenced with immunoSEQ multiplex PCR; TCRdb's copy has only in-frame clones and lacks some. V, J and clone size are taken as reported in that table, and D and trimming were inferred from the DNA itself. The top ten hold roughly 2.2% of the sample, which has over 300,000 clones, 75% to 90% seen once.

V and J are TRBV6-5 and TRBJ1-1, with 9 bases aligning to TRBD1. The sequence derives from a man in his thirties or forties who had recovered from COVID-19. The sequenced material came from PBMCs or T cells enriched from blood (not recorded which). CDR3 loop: CAGGQGARAFF. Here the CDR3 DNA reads TGTGCCGGGGGACAGGGAGCTAGGGCTTTCTTT.